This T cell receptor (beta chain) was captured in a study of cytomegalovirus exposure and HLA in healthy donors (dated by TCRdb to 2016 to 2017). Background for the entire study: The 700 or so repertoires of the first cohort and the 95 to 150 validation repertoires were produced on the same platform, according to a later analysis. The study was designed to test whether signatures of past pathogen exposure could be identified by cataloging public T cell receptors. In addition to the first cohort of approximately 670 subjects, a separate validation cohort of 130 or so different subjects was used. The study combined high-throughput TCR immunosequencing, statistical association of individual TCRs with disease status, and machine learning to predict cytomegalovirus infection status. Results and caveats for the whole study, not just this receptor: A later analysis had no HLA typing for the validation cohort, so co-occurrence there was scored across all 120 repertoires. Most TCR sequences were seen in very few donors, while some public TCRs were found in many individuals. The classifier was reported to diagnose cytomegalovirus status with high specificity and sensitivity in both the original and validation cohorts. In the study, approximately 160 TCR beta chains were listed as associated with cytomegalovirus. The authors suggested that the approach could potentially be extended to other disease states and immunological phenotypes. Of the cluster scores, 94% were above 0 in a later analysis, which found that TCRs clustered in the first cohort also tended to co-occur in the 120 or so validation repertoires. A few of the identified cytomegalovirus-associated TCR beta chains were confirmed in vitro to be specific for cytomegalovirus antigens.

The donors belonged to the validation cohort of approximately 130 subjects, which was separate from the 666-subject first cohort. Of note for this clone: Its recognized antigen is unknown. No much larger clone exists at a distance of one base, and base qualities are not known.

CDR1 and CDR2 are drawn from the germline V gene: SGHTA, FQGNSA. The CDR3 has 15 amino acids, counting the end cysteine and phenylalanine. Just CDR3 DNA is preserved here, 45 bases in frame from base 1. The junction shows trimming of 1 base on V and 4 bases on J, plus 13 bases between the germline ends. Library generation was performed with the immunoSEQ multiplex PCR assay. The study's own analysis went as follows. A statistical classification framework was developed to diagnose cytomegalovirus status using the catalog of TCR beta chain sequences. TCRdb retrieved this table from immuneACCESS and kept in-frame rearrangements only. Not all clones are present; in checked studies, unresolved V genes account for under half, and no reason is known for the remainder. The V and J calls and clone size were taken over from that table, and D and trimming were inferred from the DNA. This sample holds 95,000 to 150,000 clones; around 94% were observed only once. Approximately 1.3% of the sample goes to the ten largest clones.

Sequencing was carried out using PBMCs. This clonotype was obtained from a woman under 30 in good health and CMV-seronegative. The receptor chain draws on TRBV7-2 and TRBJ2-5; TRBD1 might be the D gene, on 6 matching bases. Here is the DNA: TGTGCCAGCAGCTTAGGGACAGCTGGGGGAGAGACCCAGTACTTC. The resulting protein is CASSLGTAGGETQYF.